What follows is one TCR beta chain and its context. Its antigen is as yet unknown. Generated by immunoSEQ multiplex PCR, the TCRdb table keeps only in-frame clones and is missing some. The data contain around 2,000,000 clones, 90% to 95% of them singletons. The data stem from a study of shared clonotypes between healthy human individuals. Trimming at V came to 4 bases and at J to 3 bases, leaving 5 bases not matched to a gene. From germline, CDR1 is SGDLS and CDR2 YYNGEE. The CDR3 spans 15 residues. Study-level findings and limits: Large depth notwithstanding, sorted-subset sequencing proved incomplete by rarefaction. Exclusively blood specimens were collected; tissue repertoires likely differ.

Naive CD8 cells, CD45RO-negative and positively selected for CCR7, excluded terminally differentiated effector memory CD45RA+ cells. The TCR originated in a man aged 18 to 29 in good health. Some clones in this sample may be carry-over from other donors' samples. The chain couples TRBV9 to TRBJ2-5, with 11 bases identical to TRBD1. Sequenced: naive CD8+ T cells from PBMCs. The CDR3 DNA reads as TGTGCCAGCAGCCCCCGGACAGGGGGCAAAGAGACCCAGTACTTC. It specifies CASSPRTGGKETQYF.